These 21 T cell receptor beta chains came from one sample sequenced in a study of CD8 T cells in ankylosing spondylitis. Study-wide results and limits: One TCR beta motif, made up of roughly 8 highly homologous variants, appeared characteristic of ankylosing spondylitis blood.

No antigen has been identified for these receptors. Using its own MiXCR run on the 5' RACE reads, TCRdb lists one record per CDR3 protein. This sample yields around 440,000 distinct CDR3 sequences, of which approximately 17% are seen a single time; approximately 1% belongs to the top ten. Source material: blood, either unsorted or a sorted T cell fraction (not recorded which). Receptor source: a male donor with ankylosing spondylitis.

V usage is TRBV5-1 and J usage is TRBJ2-5, with 8 positions matching TRBD1. Germline trimming cut 2 bases from V and 5 bases from J; bases unmatched to any gene: 8. The length of the CDR3 is 15 residues. Per germline, CDR1 SGHRS and CDR2 YFSETQ. As DNA, the CDR3 is TGCGCCAGCAGCTTAAGGACAGGGATGTCGGAGACCCAGTACTTC. Amino acids: CASSLRTGMSETQYF.

This rearrangement joins TRBV6-8 to TRBJ2-7, with 8 bases matching TRBD1. The germline V gene has CDR1 MNHGY and CDR2 SAAAGT. The length of the CDR3 is 13 residues. Germline trimming cut 10 bases from V and 3 bases from J; bases unmatched to any gene: 8. The DNA for the CDR3 is TGTGCCAACGAACGGACAGGGAGCTACGAGCAGTACTTC. Its translation is CANERTGSYEQYF.

This clonotype was counted between two and nine times. The chain couples TRBV4-2 to TRBJ2-3; TRBD2 matches at 7 bases. The length of the CDR3 is 16 residues. The germline CDR1 and CDR2 sequences are LGHNA and YNFKEQ. The trim removed 6 bases at V and 0 bases at J, leaving 9 bases unmatched. The CDR3 region has the DNA TGTGCCAGCAGACTCACCTCTAGCGGTAGCACAGATACGCAGTATTTT. Protein: CASRLTSSGSTDTQYF.

This clonotype was seen ten or more times. The genes are TRBV29-1 and TRBJ2-1; D might be TRBD2 (5 bases). The V and J ends lost 6 bases and 3 bases respectively, with 9 bases between them. The germline CDR1 and CDR2 sequences are SQVTM and ANQGSEA. This CDR3 is built from 12 residues. CDR3 protein: CSVAGGYNEQFF. The CDR3 DNA is TGCAGCGTGGCAGGAGGCTACAATGAGCAGTTCTTC.

This clonotype was detected only a few times. This chain connects TRBV7-9 to TRBJ2-1; the match to TRBD2 covers 10 bases. V lost 5 bases to trimming and J lost 4 bases; unmatched junction nucleotides: 8. Germline V gives CDR1 SEHNR, CDR2 FQNEAQ (reference sequence). The CDR3 has 16 amino acids. The CDR3 region is CASSIPSGGLYNEQFF. Written as DNA, the CDR3 is TGTGCCAGCAGCATTCCTAGCGGGGGACTTTACAATGAGCAGTTCTTC.

This clonotype was seen at least ten times. This rearrangement joins TRBV4-3 to TRBJ1-2; possible D gene TRBD1, 5 bases. The V and J ends lost 4 bases and 4 bases respectively, with 10 bases between them. The CDR3 covers 13 residues. Germline V gene data show CDR1 as LGHNA and CDR2 as YSLEER. The CDR3 coding sequence is TGCGCCAGCAGCCGAACGGGGACCTATGGCTACACCTTC. It yields the protein CASSRTGTYGYTF.

The chain carries TRBV6-5 and TRBJ1-2; D might be TRBD1 (6 bases). Germline V gene sequence: CDR1 MNHEY, CDR2 SVGAGI. The CDR3 sequence is 16 residues long. The V and J ends lost 4 bases and 3 bases respectively, with 18 bases between them. The CDR3 protein is CASSSVGGRGDYGYTF. The CDR3 DNA is TGTGCCAGCAGTTCCGTAGGGGGGAGGGGCGACTATGGCTACACCTTC.

This sequence joins TRBV30 and TRBJ1-2; no definite D call. The ends were cut back, 2 bases at V and 1 base at J, with 5 bases in the middle. CDR3 length: 12 residues. CDR1 is GTSNPN, CDR2 SVGIG, per germline (reference sequence). CDR3 nucleotides: TGTGCCTGGAGTTCGTATAACTATGGCTACACCTTC. Encoded protein: CAWSSYNYGYTF.

This rearrangement joins TRBV20-1 to TRBJ2-5; a possible D gene is TRBD1 (7 bases). The CDR3 consists of 12 residues. Germline V gene sequence: CDR1 DFQATT, CDR2 SNEGSKA (reference sequence). The V gene lost 5 bases and the J gene lost 5 bases, with 12 bases spanning the gap. The CDR3 loop is CSALQGRETQYF. CDR3 nucleotides: TGCAGTGCTTTACAGGGGAGGGAGACCCAGTACTTC.

This clonotype was observed a handful of times. The gene calls are TRBV5-1 and TRBJ1-6; D call uncertain. CDR3 length equals 15 residues. V lost 0 bases, J lost 5 bases, and 9 bases lay in between. The germline V gene has CDR1 SGHRS and CDR2 YFSETQ. CDR3 in amino acids: CASSLEGFNNSPLHF. The CDR3 nucleotides are TGCGCCAGCAGCTTGGAAGGATTTAATAATTCACCCCTCCACTTT. The whole variable domain, remainder taken from reference TRBV5-1 and TRBJ1-6, is KAGVTQTPRYLIKTRGQQVTLSCSPISGHRSVSWYQQTPGQGLQFLFEYFSETQRNKGNFPGRFSGRQFSNSRSEMNVSTLELGDSALYLCASSLEGFNNSPLHFGNGTRLTVT.

This clonotype turned up a few times. This chain connects TRBV7-2 to TRBJ2-7; TRBD2 aligns across 10 bases. Trimming removed 5 bases from V and 6 bases from J; junction bases left unmatched: 10. Germline V CDR1 and CDR2: SGHTA, FQGNSA. The CDR3 has 15 residues. The CDR3 sequence: CASSRPGTSVPEQYF. Written as DNA, the CDR3 is TGTGCCAGCAGCCGCCCCGGGACTAGCGTTCCCGAGCAGTACTTC.

This clonotype showed up many times. The CDR3 loop reads CSARGTGDSYNEQFF. The CDR3 region has the DNA TGCAGTGCTAGGGGGACAGGGGACTCCTACAATGAGCAGTTCTTC. V and J are TRBV20-1 and TRBJ2-1, with 10 bases that match TRBD1. CDR1 DFQATT and CDR2 SNEGSKA come from the germline V gene (reference sequence). The CDR3 has 15 residues. The J segment lost 0 bases and the V segment lost 3 bases, leaving 2 bases of the junction unmatched.

The rearrangement uses TRBV24-1 and TRBJ2-5, with D perhaps matching TRBD1 or TRBD2 (7 bases each). CDR3 length: 15 residues. Trimming shortened V by 4 bases and J by 5 bases, and 16 bases separated the two germline ends. Germline loops: CDR1 KGHDR, CDR2 SFDVKD. CDR3 region: CATSEGTAGRETQYF. For the CDR3, the DNA is TGTGCCACCAGTGAGGGGACAGCGGGGCGGGAGACCCAGTACTTC.

This clonotype has only a few counts. The chain is built from TRBV6-1 and TRBJ1-3; 8 bases match TRBD1. The J segment lost 4 bases and the V segment lost 6 bases, leaving 11 bases of the junction unmatched. There are 16 residues in the CDR3. Germline V gene lookup returns CDR1 MNHNS and CDR2 SASEGT. CDR3 sequence: CASRADRGLHGNTIYF. The CDR3 DNA sequence: TGTGCCAGCAGAGCAGACAGGGGACTACACGGAAACACCATATATTTT.

This clonotype was counted only a few times. The gene calls are TRBV7-2 and TRBJ1-1, with D unclear. The germline V gene encodes CDR1 SGHTA and CDR2 FQGNSA. Trimming stripped 5 bases from V and 0 bases from J, with 10 bases between. The CDR3 runs 14 residues. The CDR3: CASSTNPLNTEAFF. Here the CDR3 DNA reads TGTGCCAGCAGCACCAACCCCTTGAACACTGAAGCTTTCTTT.

The J gene is TRBJ2-3, the V gene TRBV24-1; D not resolved. Germline CDR1 KGHDR, CDR2 SFDVKD. V was clipped by 4 bases and J by 3 bases, with 10 bases between them. This CDR3 contains 14 residues. The DNA for the CDR3 is TGTGCCACCAGTGACACCAGCCGGACAGATACGCAGTATTTT. This encodes CATSDTSRTDTQYF.

In this sample, this clonotype turned up a few times. The chain employs TRBV11-1 and TRBJ1-1; weak D call: TRBD1 (6 bases). Germline V gives CDR1 SGHAT, CDR2 FQDESV (reference sequence). The germline V and J ends were trimmed by 5 bases and 0 bases, with 13 bases remaining between them. The CDR3 covers 15 residues. The CDR3 nucleotides are TGTGCCAGCAGCCGCGGACAGCTGATGAACACTGAAGCTTTCTTT. This translates into CASSRGQLMNTEAFF.

The chain uses TRBV20-1 and TRBJ2-3; D ambiguous. Trimming removed 3 bases from V and 0 bases from J, with 16 bases in between. CDR3 size: 16 residues. In germline, CDR1 is DFQATT, CDR2 SNEGSKA (reference sequence). CDR3 loop: CSASLGQVPSTDTQYF. CDR3 DNA sequence: TGCAGTGCTAGTCTAGGGCAGGTTCCTAGCACAGATACGCAGTATTTT.

This chain links TRBV5-1 with TRBJ1-6, with 8 bases identical to TRBD1. The ends lost 0 bases at V and 7 bases at J; junction bases unmatched: 3. Germline values: CDR1 SGHRS, CDR2 YFSETQ. The CDR3 has 15 residues. CDR3 sequence reads: CASSLGQGANSPLHF. CDR3 DNA: TGCGCCAGCAGCTTGGGGCAGGGGGCCAATTCACCCCTCCACTTT. The whole variable domain, remainder taken from reference TRBV5-1 and TRBJ1-6, is KAGVTQTPRYLIKTRGQQVTLSCSPISGHRSVSWYQQTPGQGLQFLFEYFSETQRNKGNFPGRFSGRQFSNSRSEMNVSTLELGDSALYLCASSLGQGANSPLHFGNGTRLTVT.

This chain connects TRBV2 to TRBJ1-6; the match to TRBD1 covers 9 bases. Germline assignment: CDR1 SNHLY and CDR2 FYNNEI. The length of the CDR3 is 14 residues. V lost 8 bases to trimming and J lost 5 bases; unmatched junction nucleotides: 4. This CDR3 is CASGQGPDNSPLHF. CDR3 nucleotides: TGTGCCAGCGGACAGGGGCCAGATAATTCACCCCTCCACTTT.

The chain is built from TRBV6-6 and TRBJ1-1; no clear D gene. With 0 bases removed from V and 1 base from J, the gap between germline ends came to 3 bases. The CDR3 length is 13 residues. Looked up from germline, CDR1 is MNHNY and CDR2 is SVGAGI (reference sequence). The CDR3, as DNA: TGTGCCAGCAGTTACTCGACGAACACTGAAGCTTTCTTT. Translating it yields CASSYSTNTEAFF.